The 23 T cell receptor beta chains listed next were all sequenced from one sample in a study of T cells in women clearing cervical HPV infection. Generated by immunoSEQ multiplex PCR, the TCRdb table keeps only in-frame clones and is missing some. With about 39,000 clones in the sample, the ten largest clones hold 5.8%. Sequencing used blood buffy coat. The source is a woman between 18 and 75 years old with a cervical HPV16 infection that either progressed to CIN3+ or cleared (not recorded which).

About this clone: Sequencing ends 3 residues short of the CDR3 end; the germline J gene provides the rest. The J gene is TRBJ1-2, the V gene TRBV18, with D hard to call. Germline V gives CDR1 KGHSH, CDR2 LQKENI. The ends were cut back, 3 bases at V and 0 bases at J, with 20 bases in the middle. This CDR3 is 18 amino acids long. The CDR3 sequence: CASSPLRVKSEANYGYTF. The sequenced CDR3 bases are TGTGCCAGCTCACCGTTGAGGGTGAAATCCGAAGCTAACTATGGC.

As regards this clone: A junction end diverges from the germline sequence, so it may reflect a read error. The CDR3 extends 3 residues past the end of the read, so its final part is completed from the germline J gene. This chain links TRBV7-9 with TRBJ2-7; D unresolved. CDR3 length: 12 residues. The V gene's germline CDR1 is SEHNR and CDR2 FQNEAQ (reference sequence). The CDR3 DNA, read in part, is TGTACCAGCAGCTCAGGCCCCAGCGAG. It yields the protein CTSSSGPSE. The entire CDR3 is CTSSSGPSEQYF.

As regards this clone: The read ends 3 residues before the CDR3 terminus; that terminus is restored from the germline J gene. The chain joins TRBV30 to TRBJ2-1; the D is unclear. The V and J ends lost 0 bases and 2 bases respectively, with 8 bases between them. The CDR3 spans 14 residues. In germline, CDR1 is GTSNPN, CDR2 SVGIG (reference sequence). CDR3 loop: CAWSVVGPYNEQFF. The sequenced CDR3 bases are TGTGCCTGGAGTGTAGTCGGTCCCTACAATGAG.

As regards this clone: The CDR3 goes on 3 residues after the read ends, and that part is filled in from the germline J gene. V is TRBV14 and J is TRBJ2-3; 10 bases fit TRBD2. CDR1 and CDR2 from the germline V gene are SGHDN and FVKESK. There are 16 residues in the CDR3. CDR3 DNA, as far as it was read: TGTGCCAGCAGCCCTGGGACTAGCGAGCTACAAGAGACG. It specifies CASSPGTSELQET. The whole CDR3 protein reads CASSPGTSELQETQYF.

As concerns this clone: Coverage ceases 3 residues before the CDR3 finishes, and the germline J gene fills in the end. The J gene is TRBJ1-4, the V gene TRBV18, with D possibly being TRBD1 (5 bases). Germline loops: CDR1 KGHSH, CDR2 LQKENI. V lost 2 bases, J lost 5 bases, and 6 bases lay in between. The CDR3 runs 13 residues. The CDR3 protein is CASSPGANEKLFF. The part of the CDR3 DNA that was read is TGTGCCAGCTCACCAGGGGCAAATGAAAAA.

Of note for this clone: The read ends 3 residues early relative to the CDR3; the germline J gene fills the gap. The chain has TRBV19 and TRBJ2-3; 9 bases align to TRBD2. V lost 4 bases to trimming and J lost 5 bases; unmatched junction nucleotides: 7. CDR1 is LNHDA, CDR2 SQIVND, per germline (reference sequence). The CDR3 totals 15 residues. CDR3 protein: CASSNRAGGEDTQYF. The sequenced part of the CDR3 DNA is TGTGCCAGTAGTAATCGAGCGGGAGGTGAAGATACG.

Comments on this clone: The CDR3 extends 3 residues past the end of the read, so its final part is completed from the germline J gene. The chain carries TRBV7-9 and TRBJ2-2; no firm D call. The germline gives CDR1 SEHNR, CDR2 FQNEAQ (reference sequence). This CDR3 comprises 13 residues. The DNA read from the CDR3 is TGTGCCAGCAGCTTAGGAGACACGATGAAG. Translating gives CASSLGDTMK. The full CDR3 sequence reads CASSLGDTMKLFF.

With regard to this clone: Read sequence stops 3 residues before the CDR3 end, and the germline J gene provides the missing end. This chain joins TRBV7-9 and TRBJ2-1; 7 bases are shared with TRBD1. CDR1 and CDR2 (germline): SEHNR, FQNEAQ (reference sequence). This CDR3 is 15 amino acids long. Trimming at V came to 5 bases and at J to 4 bases, leaving 8 bases not matched to a gene. The CDR3 sequence is CASSMTGMGYNEQFF. The CDR3 DNA, read in part, is TGTGCCAGCAGCATGACAGGGATGGGTTACAATGAG.

On this clone itself: Read coverage stops 3 residues before the CDR3 terminus; the germline J gene supplies the remainder. This sequence joins TRBV7-9 and TRBJ2-2; a weak D match, TRBD1 (5 bases). The CDR3 consists of 13 residues. The germline CDR1 and CDR2 sequences are SEHNR and FQNEAQ (reference sequence). The CDR3 sequence is CATLLGQGSALFF. The part of the CDR3 DNA that was read is TGTGCCACCCTTTTGGGGCAGGGTTCGGCG. Drawing the rest from reference TRBV7-9 and TRBJ2-2, the complete variable domain is DTGVSQNPRHKITKRGQNVTFRCDPISEHNRLYWYRQTLGQGPEFLTYFQNEAQLEKSRLLSDRFSAERPKGSFSTLEIQRTEQGDSAMYLCATLLGQGSALFFGEGSRLTVL.

In the case of this clone: The read comes to an end 3 residues before the CDR3 does, leaving the germline J gene to fill in the end. This rearrangement joins TRBV27 to TRBJ2-7, with TRBD1 identical over 8 bases. The CDR3 extends over 14 amino acids. V lost 2 bases, J lost 5 bases, and 5 bases stayed unmatched. CDR1 and CDR2 (germline): MNHEY, SMNVEV (reference sequence). This chain's CDR3 is CASSLEQGDHEQYF. The sequenced CDR3 bases are TGTGCCAGCAGTTTAGAACAGGGGGACCACGAG.

Incomplete CDR3 DNA: TGTGCCAGCAGTACAAGACAGGGGTTGAACACTGAA. Translated, it gives CASSTRQGLNTE. The entire CDR3 protein reads CASSTRQGLNTEAFF. This chain connects TRBV2 to TRBJ1-1; 8 positions agree with TRBD1. From the germline J gene comes the end of the CDR3, since the read stops 3 residues before it. The CDR3 runs to 15 residues. Germline V gives CDR1 SNHLY, CDR2 FYNNEI. The junction had 5 bases not matched to a gene; V was cut back by 5 bases and J by 0 bases. The full variable domain, its missing parts supplied by reference TRBV2 and TRBJ1-1, is EPEVTQTPSHQVTQMGQEVILRCVPISNHLYFYWYRQILGQKVEFLVSFYNNEISEKSEIFDDQFSVERPDGSNFTLKIRSTKLEDSAMYFCASSTRQGLNTEAFFGQGTRLTVV.

Worth noting for this clone: The read terminates 3 residues before the CDR3 end, so the remaining end is supplied by the germline J gene. This chain joins TRBV11-2 and TRBJ1-2; D is possibly TRBD1 (5 bases). Germline-derived CDR1 and CDR2 are SGHAT and FQNNGV. CDR3 size: 14 residues. Trimming removed 0 bases from V and 7 bases from J, with 12 bases in between. CDR3 protein: CASSLEISGGGYTF. The CDR3 bases that were read are TGTGCCAGCAGCTTAGAAATTTCGGGGGGTGGC.

On this clone itself: The read stops 3 residues short of the end of the CDR3; the missing end is completed from the germline J gene. The chain joins TRBV29-1 to TRBJ1-1; weak D call: TRBD1 (6 bases). Germline CDR1 reads SQVTM; CDR2 reads ANQGSEA. The CDR3 runs to 12 residues. V dropped 7 bases and J dropped 3 bases, with 12 bases sitting between them. The part of the CDR3 DNA that was read is TGCAGCGGAACACAGGGAGACACTGAA. The encoded protein is CSGTQGDTE. The full CDR3 sequence reads CSGTQGDTEAFF.

This clone is deemed medium-sized by its frequency. Sequencing ends 3 residues short of the CDR3 end; the germline J gene provides the rest. V and J are TRBV18 and TRBJ1-1; D not certain. The CDR3 has 16 amino acids. Germline loops: CDR1 KGHSH, CDR2 LQKENI. Between the trimmed V and J ends, which lost 3 bases and 1 base, there was a span of 15 bases. The CDR3 bases that were read are TGTGCCAGCTCACCGGCTGGCGGAAGGAAGAACACTGAA. Translation: CASSPAGGRKNTE. In full, the CDR3 is CASSPAGGRKNTEAFF.

As to this clone: The CDR3 end is not reached by the read, which stops 3 residues before it; the germline J gene fills it in. V gene TRBV19 combines with J gene TRBJ2-7; 7 bases are shared with TRBD1. CDR1 LNHDA and CDR2 SQIVND come from the germline V gene (reference sequence). The CDR3 has 14 amino acids. With V trimmed by 6 bases and J by 3 bases, 8 bases remained unmatched. The covered CDR3 bases are TGTGCCAGTAGCCCGGGACAGCTCTTCTACGAG. Protein: CASSPGQLFYE. The whole CDR3 region reads CASSPGQLFYEQYF. The whole variable domain, remainder taken from reference TRBV19 and TRBJ2-7, is DGGITQSPKYLFRKEGQNVTLSCEQNLNHDAMYWYRQDPGQGLRLIYYSQIVNDFQKGDIAEGYSVSREKKESFPLTVTSAQKNPTAFYLCASSPGQLFYEQYFGPGTRLTVT.

With respect to this clone: The CDR3 goes on 3 residues after the read ends, and that part is filled in from the germline J gene. V is TRBV5-1 and J is TRBJ1-2, with a tentative D call TRBD1 (6 bases). V lost 0 bases and J 4 bases, leaving 10 bases between the germline ends. This CDR3 spans 14 amino acids. Germline V gene data show CDR1 as SGHRS and CDR2 as YFSETQ. CDR3 amino acids: CASSLGDTSYGYTF. The sequenced part of the CDR3 DNA is TGCGCCAGCAGCTTGGGGGACACCAGCTATGGC.

Remarks on this clone: The CDR3 end is not reached by the read, which stops 3 residues before it; the germline J gene fills it in. The V gene is TRBV20-1, the J gene TRBJ1-5; D possibly corresponds to TRBD1 (6 bases). Germline loops: CDR1 DFQATT, CDR2 SNEGSKA (reference sequence). There are 14 residues in the CDR3. The V and J ends lost 0 bases and 6 bases respectively, with 12 bases between them. The CDR3 here is CSARDQGITQPQHF. The CDR3 bases that were read are TGCAGTGCTAGAGATCAGGGGATCACTCAGCCC.

In regard to this clone: The CDR3 end lies 3 residues beyond the end of the read and is filled in from the germline J gene. V and J are TRBV7-6 and TRBJ2-3; the match to TRBD1 covers 8 bases. There are 12 residues in the CDR3. Germline CDR1 SGHVS, CDR2 FNYEAQ. This CDR3 reads CASSLGQGTQYF. The DNA read from the CDR3 is TGTGCCAGCAGCCTCGGACAGGGAACG.

About this clone itself: The read comes to an end 3 residues before the CDR3 does, leaving the germline J gene to fill in the end. This sequence joins TRBV18 and TRBJ2-3, with TRBD1 identical over 7 bases. The CDR3 runs to 13 residues. Looked up from germline, CDR1 is KGHSH and CDR2 is LQKENI. The CDR3 DNA, read in part, is TGTGCCAGCTCAACAGGGGAACAAGAGACG. The encoded protein is CASSTGEQET. The entire CDR3 is CASSTGEQETQYF. Complete variable domain (other parts from reference TRBV18 and TRBJ2-3): NAGVMQNPRHLVRRRGQEARLRCSPMKGHSHVYWYRQLPEEGLKFMVYLQKENIIDESGMPKERFSAEFPKEGPSILRIQQVVRGDSAAYFCASSTGEQETQYFGPGTRLTVL.

Comments on this clone: The read comes to an end 3 residues before the CDR3 does, leaving the germline J gene to fill in the end. The genes are TRBV6-2 or TRBV6-3 and TRBJ1-4, with D perhaps matching TRBD1 (5 bases). V was trimmed by 2 bases and J by 3 bases, leaving 10 bases between them. This CDR3 region has 15 residues. Germline CDR1 and CDR2: MNHEY and SVGEGT. This CDR3 reads CASSYVGAANEKLFF. CDR3 bases read: TGTGCCAGCAGTTACGTAGGGGCGGCTAATGAAAAA.

Note on this clone: The missing CDR3 end, 3 residues past where the read stops, is filled in from the germline J gene. The rearrangement links TRBV19 to TRBJ2-4, with a tentative D call TRBD2 (5 bases). CDR3 length: 13 amino acids. Germline V lookup: CDR1 LNHDA, CDR2 SQIVND (reference sequence). CDR3 bases read: TGTGCCAGTAGTATAGAAGACTACCATGGT. Translation: CASSIEDYHG. The CDR3 as a whole reads CASSIEDYHGQYF.

Notes on this clone: The same CDR3 arises from other DNA sequences in this sample as well. The sequenced CDR3 bases are TGTGCCAGCAGTTTGCGGGACACAGATACG. Translating gives CASSLRDTDT. In full, the CDR3 is CASSLRDTDTQYF. This rearrangement joins TRBV12-3 or TRBV12-4 to TRBJ2-3; D possibly corresponds to TRBD2 (6 bases). Sequencing ends 3 residues short of the CDR3 end; the germline J gene provides the rest. CDR3 length: 13 residues. The ends were cut back, 3 bases at V and 2 bases at J, with 6 bases in the middle.

Worth noting for this clone: Read data end 3 residues before the CDR3 end; the end is taken from the germline J gene. J is TRBJ2-1 and V is TRBV7-9, with 8 positions matching TRBD2. This CDR3 has 15 amino acids. Looked up from germline, CDR1 is SEHNR and CDR2 is FQNEAQ (reference sequence). V trimming: 5 bases; J trimming: 0 bases; junction bases outside the gene matches: 3. The CDR3 DNA, read in part, is TGTGCCAGCAGCCCGGGAGGGGGCTCCTACAATGAG. This codes for CASSPGGGSYNE. The whole CDR3 sequence reads CASSPGGGSYNEQFF. Full variable domain (missing parts from reference TRBV7-9 and TRBJ2-1): DTGVSQNPRHKITKRGQNVTFRCDPISEHNRLYWYRQTLGQGPEFLTYFQNEAQLEKSRLLSDRFSAERPKGSFSTLEIQRTEQGDSAMYLCASSPGGGSYNEQFFGPGTRLTVL.